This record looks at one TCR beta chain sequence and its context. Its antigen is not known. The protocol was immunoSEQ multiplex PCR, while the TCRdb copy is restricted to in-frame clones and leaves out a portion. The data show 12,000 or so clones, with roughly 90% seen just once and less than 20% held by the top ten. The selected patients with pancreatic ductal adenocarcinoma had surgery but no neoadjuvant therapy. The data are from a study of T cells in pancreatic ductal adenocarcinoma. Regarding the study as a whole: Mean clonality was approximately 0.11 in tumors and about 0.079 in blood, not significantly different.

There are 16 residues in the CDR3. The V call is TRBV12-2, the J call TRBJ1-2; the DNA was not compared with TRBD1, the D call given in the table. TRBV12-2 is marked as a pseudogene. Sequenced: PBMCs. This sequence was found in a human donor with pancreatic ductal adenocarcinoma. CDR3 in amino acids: CAIAPPAGPANYGYTF. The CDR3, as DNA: TGTGCAATCGCGCCCCCCGCAGGCCCTGCTAACTATGGCTACACCTTC.